These 9 T cell receptor beta chains were sequenced from one sample in a study of tumor and adjacent non-tumor tissue in lung cancer listed by TCRdb under 2018. RNA was isolated from bulk, unsorted tissue, and RNA quality was assessed with a NanoDrop ND-1000 and an Agilent 2100. Preparation of the library involved multiplex PCR. Data came from an Illumina HiSeq 2500. TCRbeta libraries were built by three rounds of nested PCR using primers (Table S4), following protocols modified from ARM-PCR. TCRdb reprocessing: public reads trimmed at Q25 with fastp, clones called with MiXCR, in-frame beta chains kept. Rows are combined by CDR3 protein, so each entry shows the most common genes and DNA. This sample gives some 80,000 distinct CDR3 sequences in total; 72% of them show up just once. Together, the top ten hold approximately 9.5% of the sample. Sequencing was performed on lung tumor tissue. The receptor source for this set is a woman in her thirties or forties with non-small cell lung cancer.

The V and J genes are TRBV6-1 and TRBJ2-5; no definite D call. The CDR3 is 13 amino acids. Germline loops: CDR1 MNHNS, CDR2 SASEGT. V was cut by 7 bases and J by 2 bases, with 11 bases left in between. The CDR3 sequence: CASIIPSQETQYF. The DNA for the CDR3 is TGTGCCAGCATCATACCTAGTCAAGAGACCCAGTACTTC.

Concerning this clonotype: The junction shows a germline mismatch at one end, possibly a read error. The chain carries TRBV12-3 or TRBV12-4 and TRBJ2-7, with D perhaps assigned TRBD1 or TRBD2 (5 bases each). The CDR3 contains 12 residues. The CDR3 protein is CASSSDQRGQYF. The CDR3 DNA follows: TGCGCCAGCAGTTCCGATCAGAGGGGGCAGTACTTC.

As for this clonotype: One end of the junction fails to match germline, which may point to a read error. This chain connects TRBV11-3 to TRBJ2-1, with 8 bases aligning to TRBD2. CDR1 and CDR2 (germline): SGHNT, YENEEA. The CDR3 loop spans 15 amino acids. The DNA for the CDR3 is TGTACCAGCAGCTTAAGGCCTGGCGGGGGGAATGGGCAGTTCTTC. Amino acids: CTSSLRPGGGNGQFF. The full variable domain, its missing parts supplied by reference TRBV11-3 and TRBJ2-1, is EAGVVQSPRYKIIEKKQPVAFWCNPISGHNTLYWYLQNLGQGPELLIRYENEEAVDDSQLPKDRFSAERLKGVDSTLKIQPAELGDSAVYLCTSSLRPGGGNGQFFGPGTRLTVL.

About this clonotype itself: A read error may explain this, as a much larger clone is one base away. The V and J genes are TRBV20-1 and TRBJ2-7, with TRBD2 matching 11 bases. Germline CDR1 is DFQATT and CDR2 is SNEGSKA (reference sequence). J gave up 6 bases and V 5 bases, and 6 bases lay outside the gene matches. The CDR3 totals 13 residues. This CDR3 reads CSAAVAGGSEQYF. The CDR3 DNA follows: TGCAGTGCTGCAGTAGCGGGGGGGTCCGAGCAGTACTTC.

A note on this clonotype: A read error may account for a junction end that differs from germline. The chain recombines TRBV6-6 with TRBJ1-1; the D is unclear. Germline lookup yields CDR1 MNHNY and CDR2 SVGAGI (reference sequence). The CDR3 length is 14 residues. The CDR3 region is CAISSWMENIEAFF. Written as DNA, the CDR3 is TGTGCCATCAGTTCGTGGATGGAGAACATTGAAGCTTTCTTT.

The CDR3, as DNA: TGTGCCAGCAGCCTCCAGAGCATCGGGGAGCTGTTTTTT. This codes for CASSLQSIGELFF. The chain has TRBV12-3 or TRBV12-4 and TRBJ2-2; D is uncertain. V was shortened by 6 bases and J by 7 bases, with 12 bases between the two germline ends. This CDR3 is 13 amino acids long.

This clonotype was seen many times. The chain recombines TRBV20-1 with TRBJ2-3, with 9 bases lining up with TRBD2. The CDR3 contains 16 residues. CDR1 and CDR2 from the germline V gene are DFQATT and SNEGSKA (reference sequence). V was clipped by 5 bases and J by 5 bases; unmatched bases: 14. The CDR3 sequence is CSASRGSGRGGDTQYF. In nucleotides, the CDR3 is TGCAGTGCTTCCCGCGGTAGCGGGAGAGGGGGAGATACGCAGTATTTT.

At least ten counts were recorded for this clonotype. The V call is TRBV7-9, the J call TRBJ2-5, with D tentatively TRBD1 (6 bases). This CDR3 is built from 15 residues. Germline V gene data show CDR1 as SEHNR and CDR2 as FQNEAQ (reference sequence). V lost 5 bases, J lost 9 bases, and 22 bases lay in between. CDR3 amino acids: CASSATQGRAVAQYF. The CDR3 DNA reads TGTGCCAGCAGCGCAACTCAGGGGCGGGCAGTCGCCCAGTACTTC.

About this clonotype: The junction differs from germline at one of its ends, possibly a read error. The CDR3 nucleotides read TGTACCAGCAGCCCGGTGGCAGTGAACACTGCAGCTTTCTTT. It yields the protein CTSSPVAVNTAAFF. V usage is TRBV13 and J usage is TRBJ1-1; D call uncertain. This CDR3 is 14 amino acids long. CDR1 is PRHDT and CDR2 is FYEKMQ in the germline V gene (reference sequence).